The 15 T cell receptor beta chains reported below all come from one sample, sequenced in a study of blood T cell repertoires in COVID-19. TCRdb keeps only in-frame clones here, not all; method: immunoSEQ multiplex PCR. The sample yields some 320,000 clones, roughly 90% seen once. Sequenced: PBMCs or T cells enriched from blood (not recorded which). The receptor source for this set is a man aged 60 to 75 who had recovered from COVID-19.

This clone was seen only a few times. CDR3 protein: CAISESTGLAVYNEQFF. Written as DNA, the CDR3 is TGTGCCATCAGTGAGTCAACGGGACTAGCGGTATACAATGAGCAGTTCTTC. The chain links TRBV10-3 to TRBJ2-1, with 11 bases identical to TRBD2. The CDR3 consists of 17 residues. Germline values: CDR1 ENHRY, CDR2 SYGVKD. Losses at the gene ends were 0 bases for V and 4 bases for J; bases not matched to a gene: 5.

The rearrangement joins TRBV6-5 to TRBJ2-5, with D possibly TRBD1 on 6 matching bases. Germline CDR1 MNHEY, CDR2 SVGAGI. The CDR3 has 14 amino acids. V was trimmed by 7 bases and J by 3 bases, leaving 15 bases between them. CDR3 DNA: TGTGCCAGCACCAGACAGGTGGCTGAAGAGACCCAGTACTTC. Translated: CASTRQVAEETQYF.

The chain uses TRBV7-9 and TRBJ2-1, with TRBD2 matching 15 bases. This CDR3 is built from 16 residues. V lost 3 bases to trimming and J lost 6 bases; unmatched junction nucleotides: 3. Germline V gene sequence: CDR1 SEHNR, CDR2 FQNEAQ (reference sequence). The CDR3 nucleotides read TGTGCCAGCAGCTTCGGACTAGCGGGAGGGCGCAATGAGCAGTTCTTC. Protein product: CASSFGLAGGRNEQFF. Variable domain in full (rest from reference TRBV7-9 and TRBJ2-1): DTGVSQNPRHKITKRGQNVTFRCDPISEHNRLYWYRQTLGQGPEFLTYFQNEAQLEKSRLLSDRFSAERPKGSFSTLEIQRTEQGDSAMYLCASSFGLAGGRNEQFFGPGTRLTVL.

The chain carries TRBV10-3 and TRBJ2-5; 9 bases match TRBD1. The CDR3 is 16 residues long. Germline trimming cut 4 bases from V and 3 bases from J; bases unmatched to any gene: 9. Germline V gene sequence: CDR1 ENHRY, CDR2 SYGVKD. CDR3 sequence (DNA): TGTGCCATCAGTGGGGCCGGGACAGGGCGAGAAGAGACCCAGTACTTC. Translation: CAISGAGTGREETQYF.

The J gene is TRBJ1-1, the V gene TRBV19, with TRBD1 matching 11 bases. V was pared by 6 bases and J by 1 base, with 10 bases of the junction left unmatched. The CDR3 runs to 17 residues. The V gene's germline CDR1 is LNHDA and CDR2 SQIVND (reference sequence). As DNA, the CDR3 is TGTGCCAGTAGCACAACCGGACAGGGGGCCGGGAACACTGAAGCTTTCTTT. Its translation is CASSTTGQGAGNTEAFF.

The rearrangement joins TRBV6-5 to TRBJ1-2, with 8 bases aligning to TRBD1. The CDR3 totals 15 residues. Germline loops: CDR1 MNHEY, CDR2 SVGAGI. The V gene end was trimmed by 0 bases and the J gene end by 4 bases; junction bases not matched to a gene: 4. The CDR3 DNA is TGTGCCAGCAGTTACTCGCACAGGGGGGCCTATGGCTACACCTTC. Translating it yields CASSYSHRGAYGYTF.

The chain recombines TRBV28 with TRBJ1-5, with TRBD1 as a possible D gene (5 bases). This CDR3 is built from 14 residues. The germline gives CDR1 MDHEN, CDR2 SYDVKM. The V end lost 7 bases, the J end lost 2 bases, and 12 bases lay between the germline ends. CDR3 DNA sequence: TGTGCCAGCATAGATGGGGCGGGCAATCAGCCCCAGCATTTT. It is translated as CASIDGAGNQPQHF.

The rearrangement joins TRBV5-1 to TRBJ2-7; a possible D gene is TRBD1 (5 bases). V was cut by 0 bases and J by 3 bases, with 16 bases left in between. The length of the CDR3 is 16 residues. The germline gives CDR1 SGHRS, CDR2 YFSETQ. The CDR3 protein is CASSLEGNLQVYEQYF. The CDR3 region has the DNA TGCGCCAGCAGCTTGGAGGGGAATCTCCAGGTCTACGAGCAGTACTTC. Full variable domain (remainder filled in from reference TRBV5-1 and TRBJ2-7): KAGVTQTPRYLIKTRGQQVTLSCSPISGHRSVSWYQQTPGQGLQFLFEYFSETQRNKGNFPGRFSGRQFSNSRSEMNVSTLELGDSALYLCASSLEGNLQVYEQYFGPGTRLTVT.

The chain uses TRBV4-1 and TRBJ1-5; possible D gene TRBD1, 5 bases. The germline V gene encodes CDR1 MGHRA and CDR2 YSYEKL. V shed 4 bases and J shed 2 bases, with 18 bases lying between them. There are 17 residues in the CDR3. CDR3 sequence: CASSPGRGDRGNQPQHF. CDR3 bases: TGCGCCAGCAGCCCCGGACGGGGGGATCGGGGCAATCAGCCCCAGCATTTT.

The chain employs TRBV7-2 and TRBJ2-3, with 9 bases matching TRBD1. Germline V gene lookup returns CDR1 SGHTA and CDR2 FQGNSA. Trimming cost V 5 bases and J 3 bases; bases outside gene matches: 9. This CDR3 has 16 residues. CDR3 nucleotide sequence: TGTGCCAGCAGCCGGGGGGACAGGGTGGGGACAGATACGCAGTATTTT. Its protein is CASSRGDRVGTDTQYF. Together with reference TRBV7-2 and TRBJ2-3, the CDR3 gives the full variable domain: GAGVSQSPSNKVTEKGKDVELRCDPISGHTALYWYRQSLGQGLEFLIYFQGNSAPDKSGLPSDRFSAERTGGSVSTLTIQRTQQEDSAVYLCASSRGDRVGTDTQYFGPGTRLTVL.

In this sample, this clone turned up a few times. The V call is TRBV7-9, the J call TRBJ1-6; D unclear. Deletions cut 0 bases from V and 7 bases from J, with 4 bases between. The CDR3 spans 13 residues. The V gene's germline CDR1 is SEHNR and CDR2 FQNEAQ (reference sequence). In DNA form, the CDR3 reads TGTGCCAGCAGCTTAGCTATAAATTCACCCCTCCACTTT. It encodes CASSLAINSPLHF.

The J gene is TRBJ1-2, the V gene TRBV7-9; tentatively, D is TRBD1 (6 bases). V was pared by 2 bases and J by 8 bases, with 9 bases between. Germline V gives CDR1 SEHNR, CDR2 FQNEAQ (reference sequence). The CDR3 is 12 amino acids. CDR3 sequence (DNA): TGTGCCAGCAGCTTAACGGGGGGCGGCTACACCTTC. It yields the protein CASSLTGGGYTF.

The V call is TRBV5-6, the J call TRBJ2-3, with D perhaps TRBD1 (5 bases). The germline V and J ends were trimmed by 1 base and 0 bases, with 6 bases remaining between them. CDR1 and CDR2 from the germline V gene are SGHDT and YYEEEE. The CDR3 loop spans 14 amino acids. In DNA form, the CDR3 reads TGTGCCAGCAGCTTGTCAGGGAGCACAGATACGCAGTATTTT. The encoded protein is CASSLSGSTDTQYF.

The chain recombines TRBV7-2 with TRBJ2-1; D might be TRBD1 (6 bases). In germline, CDR1 is SGHTA, CDR2 FQGNSA. The CDR3 sequence is 15 residues long. Trimming removed 0 bases from V and 4 bases from J, with 10 bases in between. The CDR3 nucleotides read TGTGCCAGCAGCTTAGCCCAGGGGCTATACAATGAGCAGTTCTTC. Encoded protein: CASSLAQGLYNEQFF.

This chain links TRBV3-1 (or the pseudogene TRBV3-2) with TRBJ2-7; 7 positions match TRBD2. Losses at the gene ends were 2 bases for V and 2 bases for J; bases not matched to a gene: 12. Per the germline V gene, CDR1 is LGHDT and CDR2 is YNNKEL (reference sequence). This CDR3 spans 17 amino acids. CDR3 nucleotides: TGTGCCAGCAGCCAATCCTTCTTTGGTGGGAGGGCCTACGAGCAGTACTTC. Translated: CASSQSFFGGRAYEQYF.